These 11 T cell receptor beta chains share one sample of origin, sequenced in a study of glioma-infiltrating T cells. Using RNA template, CDR3s of TCR alpha and beta were amplified with iRepertoire arm-PCR. Each CDR3 protein gets one entry after TCRdb re-called the multiplex PCR reads with MiXCR. The table lists 90,000 to 110,000 distinct CDR3 sequences, about 25% of them singletons. Sequencing was performed on glioma tissue, nonneoplastic brain tissue, or PBMCs (not recorded which). The receptors here all came from a human donor with low-grade glioma or glioblastoma, undergoing nonglioma brain surgery, or in good health (not recorded which).

The chain combines TRBV19 with TRBJ2-7, with 7 nucleotides matching TRBD1. This CDR3 is built from 14 residues. V was clipped by 5 bases and J by 4 bases; unmatched bases: 8. In germline, CDR1 is LNHDA, CDR2 SQIVND (reference sequence). As DNA, the CDR3 is TGTGCCAGTAGTCCCACTACAGGGGAGTACGAGCAGTACTTC. Its translation is CASSPTTGEYEQYF.

The sample holds many counts of this clonotype. The chain links TRBV6-1 to TRBJ2-1, with TRBD1 matching over 10 bases. Unmatched junction bases numbered 11, after V lost 5 bases and J lost 7 bases. Germline V gene data show CDR1 as MNHNS and CDR2 as SASEGT. The CDR3 runs 16 residues. CDR3 in amino acids: CASSPPRDRGGNEQFF. The CDR3 region has the DNA TGTGCCAGCAGTCCCCCCCGGGACAGGGGAGGGAATGAGCAGTTCTTC.

V usage is TRBV7-2 and J usage is TRBJ1-5, with D unresolved. This CDR3 contains 13 residues. V lost 7 bases to trimming and J lost 5 bases, with 12 bases between them. In germline, CDR1 is SGHTA, CDR2 FQGNSA. This CDR3 reads CASTPSADQPQHF. The CDR3 nucleotides read TGTGCCAGCACCCCCTCCGCTGATCAGCCCCAGCATTTT.

There are a few counts of this clonotype. This chain connects TRBV4-1 to TRBJ1-3; the match to TRBD1 covers 8 bases. This CDR3 has 19 amino acids. The germline V gene has CDR1 MGHRA and CDR2 YSYEKL. The J segment lost 2 bases and the V segment lost 3 bases, leaving 15 bases of the junction unmatched. The CDR3 sequence: CASSHRDRKDWDPGNTIYF. The DNA of the CDR3 is TGCGCCAGCAGCCACCGGGACAGGAAGGATTGGGACCCTGGAAACACCATATATTTT.

This clonotype was seen repeatedly, ten times or more. J is TRBJ1-6 and V is TRBV7-3; D not resolved. The germline V gene has CDR1 SGHTA and CDR2 FQGTGA. This CDR3 has 13 amino acids. Trimming took off 0 bases at V and 5 bases at J, with 2 bases between the two ends. CDR3 sequence: CASSLTDNSPLHF. The CDR3 region has the DNA TGTGCCAGCAGCTTAACCGATAATTCACCCCTCCACTTT.

V gene TRBV28 combines with J gene TRBJ2-1, with 7 bases that match TRBD2. Germline CDR1 MDHEN, CDR2 SYDVKM. V gave up 6 bases and J gave up 0 bases; unmatched junction bases: 8. The CDR3 runs 16 residues. Written as DNA, the CDR3 is TGTGCCAGCAGCCGGGCCGGCGGGAGCTCCTACAATGAGCAGTTCTTC. This sequence encodes CASSRAGGSSYNEQFF.

This clonotype was picked up many times. V is TRBV7-8 and J is TRBJ1-5, with D maybe TRBD1 (5 bases). Trimming cost V 4 bases and J 6 bases, with 10 bases left between them. CDR1 is SGHVS, CDR2 FQNEAQ, per germline. This CDR3 is built from 13 residues. DNA of the CDR3: TGTGCCAGCAGCTGGGGAGGGACTCAGCCCCAGCATTTT. It translates to CASSWGGTQPQHF.

This clonotype was picked up many times. The chain combines TRBV28 with TRBJ1-2; tentatively, D is TRBD1 (6 bases). Germline loops: CDR1 MDHEN, CDR2 SYDVKM. CDR3 length: 11 amino acids. V dropped 10 bases and J dropped 4 bases, with 10 bases sitting between them. CDR3 in DNA: TGTGCCATCTCGACAGGCTATGGCTACACCTTC. This gives the protein CAISTGYGYTF.

CDR3 sequence reads: CSATTGAAKNIQYF. The CDR3 region has the DNA TGCAGTGCAACCACAGGGGCTGCCAAAAACATTCAGTACTTC. This rearrangement joins TRBV20-1 to TRBJ2-4, with TRBD1 matching 7 bases. The germline V gene has CDR1 DFQATT and CDR2 SNEGSKA (reference sequence). This CDR3 region has 14 residues. The junction had 6 bases not matched to a gene; V was cut back by 6 bases and J by 1 base.

This clonotype was observed at least ten times. J is TRBJ2-1 and V is TRBV18; 8 nucleotides line up with TRBD1. This CDR3 contains 14 residues. Germline CDR1 reads KGHSH; CDR2 reads LQKENI. J was trimmed by 2 bases and V by 6 bases; bases with no gene match: 3. The CDR3 region has the DNA TGTGCCAGCTCCCGGGACAGGACCTACAATGAGCAGTTCTTC. Residues: CASSRDRTYNEQFF. The whole variable domain, remainder taken from reference TRBV18 and TRBJ2-1, is NAGVMQNPRHLVRRRGQEARLRCSPMKGHSHVYWYRQLPEEGLKFMVYLQKENIIDESGMPKERFSAEFPKEGPSILRIQQVVRGDSAAYFCASSRDRTYNEQFFGPGTRLTVL.

This clonotype has only a few counts. The chain couples TRBV19 to TRBJ2-7, with 8 bases lining up with TRBD2. V gave up 7 bases and J gave up 4 bases; unmatched junction bases: 9. The CDR3 runs to 14 residues. Germline CDR1 LNHDA, CDR2 SQIVND (reference sequence). Written as DNA, the CDR3 is TGTGCCAGTAAAAATCAAGCGGGGGCTTACGAGCAGTACTTC. It yields the protein CASKNQAGAYEQYF.